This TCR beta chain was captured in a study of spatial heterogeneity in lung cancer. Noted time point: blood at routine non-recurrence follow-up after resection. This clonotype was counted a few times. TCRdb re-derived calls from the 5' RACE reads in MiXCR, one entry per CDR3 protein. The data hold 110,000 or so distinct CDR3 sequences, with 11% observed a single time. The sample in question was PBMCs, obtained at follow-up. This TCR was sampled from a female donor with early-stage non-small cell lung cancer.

CDR3 DNA sequence: TGTGCCAGCAGGACTAGCGGGAGCGGGGAGCTGTTTTTT. Protein: CASRTSGSGELFF. The rearrangement links TRBV2 to TRBJ2-2; 12 positions match TRBD2. V lost 6 bases and J lost 7; bases outside the gene matches: 0. Germline V CDR1 and CDR2: SNHLY, FYNNEI. The CDR3 has 13 amino acids.